The 19 T cell receptor beta chains given below trace back to one sample, sequenced in a study of patients and donors after allogeneic stem cell transplantation. TCRdb re-called the RT-PCR reads through MiXCR, storing one row per CDR3 protein. The sample comprises approximately 170,000 distinct CDR3 sequences, 30% of which are singletons, and 2.5% to 3.5% rests with the top ten. The sample comprised blood, either unsorted or a sorted T cell fraction (not recorded which). Every receptor here comes from a human donor who was either an allogeneic HSCT recipient or a stem cell or donor lymphocyte infusion donor (not recorded which). It is not recorded whose cells these are; they may come from a transplant donor.

This clonotype occurred a few times. The chain is built from TRBV20-1 and TRBJ1-6; 9 bases line up with TRBD1. The CDR3 loop spans 16 amino acids. J was trimmed by 9 bases and V by 0 bases; bases with no gene match: 9. The germline gives CDR1 DFQATT, CDR2 SNEGSKA (reference sequence). The CDR3 is CSARDEPDRGTSPLHF. As DNA, the CDR3 is TGCAGTGCTAGAGACGAACCTGACAGGGGGACTTCACCCCTCCACTTT.

This clonotype has a count of ten or more. The V gene is TRBV20-1, the J gene TRBJ1-1, with a tentative D call TRBD1 (5 bases). This CDR3 is 13 amino acids long. Germline values: CDR1 DFQATT, CDR2 SNEGSKA (reference sequence). V gave up 3 bases and J gave up 1 base, with 9 bases separating them. CDR3 amino acids: CSASRQTNTEAFF. The CDR3 nucleotides are TGCAGTGCTAGTCGACAGACGAACACTGAAGCTTTCTTT.

The V call is TRBV4-1, the J call TRBJ2-2; 8 nucleotides line up with TRBD1. CDR3 length: 16 amino acids. Looked up from germline, CDR1 is MGHRA and CDR2 is YSYEKL. With V trimmed by 5 bases and J by 6 bases, 11 bases remained unmatched. CDR3 amino acids: CASSFEDRDGSGELFF. CDR3 coding DNA: TGCGCCAGCAGCTTCGAGGACAGGGACGGATCCGGGGAGCTGTTTTTT.

The rearrangement links TRBV6-5 to TRBJ1-2; 12 bases map to TRBD1. V lost 10 bases, J lost 8 bases, and 8 bases stayed unmatched. This CDR3 has 13 amino acids. Germline V gene sequence: CDR1 MNHEY, CDR2 SVGAGI. For the CDR3, the DNA is TGTGCCACTTCGGGACAGGGGGCGCAAGGCTACACCTTC. Translation: CATSGQGAQGYTF.

The chain joins TRBV4-3 to TRBJ1-5; TRBD1 is a possible D gene (5 bases). Per the germline V gene, CDR1 is LGHNA and CDR2 is YSLEER. This CDR3 contains 13 residues. V shed 5 bases and J shed 8 bases, with 13 bases lying between them. The CDR3 loop reads CASSVGRTEPQHF. The CDR3, as DNA: TGCGCCAGCAGCGTGGGGCGCACTGAGCCCCAGCATTTT.

The chain combines TRBV20-1 with TRBJ2-6; no firm D call. CDR3 length equals 18 residues. Trimming left V 0 bases short and J 0 bases short, with 15 bases between. Germline V gene data show CDR1 as DFQATT and CDR2 as SNEGSKA (reference sequence). DNA of the CDR3: TGCAGTGCTAGAGATCTTGGCAGTGTTTACTCTGGGGCCAACGTCCTGACTTTC. Translation: CSARDLGSVYSGANVLTF.

The gene calls are TRBV4-2 and TRBJ2-7; TRBD1 might be the D (6 bases). CDR3 length: 15 amino acids. The germline gives CDR1 LGHNA, CDR2 YNFKEQ. The ends were cut back, 0 bases at V and 1 base at J, with 10 bases in the middle. The CDR3 DNA reads TGTGCCAGCAGCCAAGATCCGGACAGTTCCTACGAGCAGTACTTC. Translation: CASSQDPDSSYEQYF.

The chain carries TRBV4-3 and TRBJ2-4, with TRBD2 matching over 7 bases. The CDR3 is made up of 17 amino acids. Germline CDR1 is LGHNA and CDR2 is YSLEER. V was pared by 0 bases and J by 3 bases, with 8 bases of the junction left unmatched. The CDR3 DNA is TGCGCCAGCAGCCAAGATCCGCGAGGCGGGGGCAAAAACATTCAGTACTTC. This sequence encodes CASSQDPRGGGKNIQYF.

With regard to this clonotype: One end of the junction fails to match germline, which may point to a read error. The chain employs TRBV4-3 and TRBJ2-3, with D possibly being TRBD2 (6 bases). This CDR3 spans 13 amino acids. The germline V gene encodes CDR1 LGHNA and CDR2 YSLEER. The CDR3 bases are TGTGCCAGCAGCCGGGGACTTACAGATACGCAGTATTTT. Translation: CASSRGLTDTQYF.

The chain combines TRBV7-6 with TRBJ1-2; possibly TRBD1 for D (5 bases). This CDR3 region has 15 residues. The V end lost 1 base, the J end lost 7 bases, and 16 bases lay between the germline ends. Germline V gives CDR1 SGHVS, CDR2 FNYEAQ. In nucleotides, the CDR3 is TGTGCCAGCAGCTTAGTCCCCTCAGGGAAGGGTGGCTACACCTTC. This gives the protein CASSLVPSGKGGYTF.

This sequence joins TRBV12-3 or TRBV12-4 and TRBJ2-7; perhaps TRBD2 as D (5 bases). The CDR3 sequence is 14 residues long. Trimming removed 6 bases from V and 3 bases from J, with 15 bases in between. The CDR3 sequence is CASRGAGSYYEQYF. Written as DNA, the CDR3 is TGTGCCAGCAGGGGAGCCGGATCATACTACGAGCAGTACTTC.

The genes are TRBV3-1 and TRBJ2-7, with TRBD1 matching 8 bases. Germline CDR1 is LGHDT and CDR2 is YNNKEL (reference sequence). After removal of 3 bases from V and 3 bases from J, the junction contained 7 bases not matched to a gene. The CDR3 runs 15 residues. CDR3 sequence reads: CASSQGQDTLYEQYF. For the CDR3, the DNA is TGTGCCAGCAGCCAGGGACAGGACACCCTCTACGAGCAGTACTTC.

The chain is built from TRBV3-1 and TRBJ1-2, with D possibly TRBD1 on 5 matching bases. The V gene lost 3 bases and the J gene lost 8 bases, with 13 bases spanning the gap. This CDR3 has 13 residues. The V gene's germline CDR1 is LGHDT and CDR2 YNNKEL (reference sequence). The CDR3 nucleotides are TGTGCCAGCAGCCAGGGCCGAGGGGAAGGCTACACCTTC. Translating it yields CASSQGRGEGYTF. The full variable domain, rest sourced from reference TRBV3-1 and TRBJ1-2, is DTAVSQTPKYLVTQMGNDKSIKCEQNLGHDTMYWYKQDSKKFLKIMFSYNNKELIINETVPNRFSPKSPDKAHLNLHINSLELGDSAVYFCASSQGRGEGYTFGSGTRLTVV.

The chain uses TRBV7-2 and TRBJ2-1; tentatively, D is TRBD1 or TRBD2 (5 bases each). Germline loops: CDR1 SGHTA, CDR2 FQGNSA. V dropped 5 bases and J dropped 8 bases, with 19 bases sitting between them. This CDR3 contains 15 residues. This CDR3 reads CASSAWDVVGDEQFF. The CDR3 DNA sequence: TGTGCCAGCAGCGCCTGGGACGTGGTTGGGGATGAGCAGTTCTTC.

This chain connects TRBV12-3 or TRBV12-4 to TRBJ1-6; possible D gene TRBD1, 5 bases. CDR3 size: 14 residues. V was shortened by 6 bases and J by 7 bases, with 13 bases between the two germline ends. The CDR3 here is CASRERDLNSPLHF. DNA for the CDR3: TGTGCCAGCAGGGAACGGGACCTCAATTCACCCCTCCACTTT.

Written as DNA, the CDR3 is TGCAGTGCTAGGAAAAGACTAGCGGCGAACACCGGGGAGCTGTTTTTT. Protein: CSARKRLAANTGELFF. This sequence joins TRBV20-1 and TRBJ2-2, with TRBD2 matching over 9 bases. The V gene's germline CDR1 is DFQATT and CDR2 SNEGSKA (reference sequence). This CDR3 has 16 amino acids. J was trimmed by 0 bases and V by 3 bases; bases with no gene match: 5.

This rearrangement joins TRBV2 to TRBJ2-3; a weak D match, TRBD2 (5 bases). Germline values: CDR1 SNHLY, CDR2 FYNNEI. Trimming cost V 9 bases and J 1 base, with 11 bases left between them. CDR3 length: 13 residues. The CDR3 spells CARAGVGTDTQYF. In DNA form, the CDR3 reads TGTGCCAGAGCCGGGGTCGGCACAGATACGCAGTATTTT.

This clonotype was counted a single time. The rearrangement uses TRBV5-1 and TRBJ2-3, with 7 nucleotides matching TRBD2. This CDR3 has 17 amino acids. The V and J ends lost 4 bases and 3 bases, in that order; junction bases with no gene match: 14. Germline V gene sequence: CDR1 SGHRS, CDR2 YFSETQ. The CDR3 bases are TGCGCCAGCAGCCCGTTTCTAGCGGTCCTCGGGACAGATACGCAGTATTTT. Translating gives CASSPFLAVLGTDTQYF.

At least ten counts were recorded for this clonotype. An end of the junction does not agree with germline; a read error may underlie this. Here the CDR3 reads CASTLMVSNQPQHF. The CDR3 DNA is TGTGCCAGCACCTTGATGGTTTCCAATCAGCCCCAGCATTTT. This rearrangement joins TRBV5-6 to TRBJ1-5; no reliable D call. This CDR3 has 14 residues. The germline CDR1 and CDR2 sequences are SGHDT and YYEEEE.